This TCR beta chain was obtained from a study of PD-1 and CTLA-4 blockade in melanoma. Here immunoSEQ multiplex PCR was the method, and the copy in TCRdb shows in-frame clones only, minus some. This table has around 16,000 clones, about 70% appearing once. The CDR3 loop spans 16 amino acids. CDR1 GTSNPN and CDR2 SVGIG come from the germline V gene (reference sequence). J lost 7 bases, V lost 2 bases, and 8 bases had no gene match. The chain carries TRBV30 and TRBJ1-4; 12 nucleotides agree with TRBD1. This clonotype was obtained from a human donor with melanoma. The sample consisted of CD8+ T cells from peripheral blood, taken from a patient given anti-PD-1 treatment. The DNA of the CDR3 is TGTGCCTGGAGTCCGGGACAGGGGGCGATAGGTGAAAAACTGTTTTTT. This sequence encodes CAWSPGQGAIGEKLFF.